The 25 T cell receptor beta chains presented below share a single source sample, sequenced in a study of blood T cell repertoires in COVID-19. The method was immunoSEQ multiplex PCR; TCRdb's version includes in-frame clones alone and lacks a portion of them. The sample carries around 220,000 clones, around 82% recorded once. The sample was PBMCs or T cells enriched from blood (not recorded which). These receptors all stem from a middle-aged woman with acute COVID-19.

The chain recombines TRBV11-2 with TRBJ1-3; tentatively, D is TRBD1 (6 bases). CDR3 length equals 15 residues. V dropped 4 bases and J dropped 4 bases, with 14 bases sitting between them. CDR1 is SGHAT and CDR2 is FQNNGV in the germline V gene. Here the CDR3 reads CASSSQTGWGNTIYF. The CDR3 region has the DNA TGTGCCAGCAGCTCACAAACAGGGTGGGGAAACACCATATATTTT.

The J gene is TRBJ2-1, the V gene TRBV3-1 (or the pseudogene TRBV3-2), with 10 positions matching TRBD2. This CDR3 is built from 16 residues. V dropped 5 bases and J dropped 2; count of bases not matched to a gene: 6. Germline V gene data show CDR1 as LGHDT and CDR2 as YNNKEL (reference sequence). Here the CDR3 reads CASSSQAGGTYNEQFF. The CDR3 nucleotides read TGTGCCAGCAGCAGCCAAGCGGGAGGGACCTACAATGAGCAGTTCTTC.

This clone was seen once. V and J are TRBV27 and TRBJ2-2, with 8 nucleotides matching TRBD2. J gave up 3 bases and V 10 bases, and 13 bases lay outside the gene matches. The CDR3 runs 16 residues. Germline V CDR1 and CDR2: MNHEY, SMNVEV (reference sequence). Here the CDR3 reads CATRGGQFIYTGELFF. The CDR3 bases are TGTGCCACTCGGGGGGGCCAATTTATTTACACCGGGGAGCTGTTTTTT.

The count of this clone is one. The chain couples TRBV19 to TRBJ1-4; the D is unclear. CDR1 is LNHDA, CDR2 SQIVND, per germline (reference sequence). With 1 base removed from V and 4 bases from J, the gap between germline ends came to 10 bases. This CDR3 region has 15 residues. CDR3 in amino acids: CASSIASASNEKLFF. The CDR3 DNA reads TGTGCCAGTAGTATAGCCTCTGCGAGTAATGAAAAACTGTTTTTT.

The chain couples TRBV5-1 to TRBJ1-6; 9 bases map to TRBD1. Unmatched junction bases numbered 2, after V lost 0 bases and J lost 4 bases. The CDR3 loop spans 16 amino acids. Germline V gene lookup returns CDR1 SGHRS and CDR2 YFSETQ. In DNA form, the CDR3 reads TGCGCCAGCAGCTTGGGGGACAGGGCGTATAATTCACCCCTCCACTTT. Translated: CASSLGDRAYNSPLHF.

This sequence joins TRBV6-5 and TRBJ1-2; the D is unclear. V shed 4 bases and J shed 3 bases, with 9 bases lying between them. The CDR3 length is 13 residues. CDR1 is MNHEY and CDR2 is SVGAGI in the germline V gene. DNA for the CDR3: TGTGCCAGCAGTTTAAAGGGAGACTATGGCTACACCTTC. This codes for CASSLKGDYGYTF.

This clone was recorded a few times. V usage is TRBV5-6 and J usage is TRBJ1-4; possibly TRBD1 for D (6 bases). Trimming left V 4 bases short and J 8 bases short, with 9 bases between. This CDR3 is 12 amino acids long. Germline assignment: CDR1 SGHDT and CDR2 YYEEEE. The CDR3 loop is CASSPDREKLFF. For the CDR3, the DNA is TGTGCCAGCAGCCCCGACAGGGAAAAACTGTTTTTT.

Only a few counts were recorded for this clone. V is TRBV5-4 and J is TRBJ2-2; 9 nucleotides agree with TRBD2. CDR1 and CDR2 from the germline V gene are SGHNT and YYREEE (reference sequence). The CDR3 sequence is 17 residues long. Trimming took 5 bases from V and 6 from J; bases not matched to a gene: 14. This CDR3 is CASSPKQLAGIAGELFF. The CDR3 nucleotides are TGTGCCAGCAGTCCGAAGCAGCTAGCGGGGATCGCCGGGGAGCTGTTTTTT.

This chain uses TRBV27 with TRBJ1-2; TRBD1 is a possible D gene (5 bases). The V and J ends lost 1 base and 8 bases respectively, with 11 bases between them. The V gene's germline CDR1 is MNHEY and CDR2 SMNVEV (reference sequence). The CDR3 extends over 13 amino acids. The CDR3 here is CASSLFQGRGYTF. The DNA of the CDR3 is TGTGCCAGCAGTTTATTCCAGGGTCGGGGCTACACCTTC.

The gene calls are TRBV20-1 and TRBJ2-7; 7 nucleotides agree with TRBD2. The V gene's germline CDR1 is DFQATT and CDR2 SNEGSKA (reference sequence). Trimming took 6 bases from V and 6 from J; bases not matched to a gene: 17. The CDR3 runs 15 residues. In DNA, the CDR3 is TGCAGTGCAAGTGTGGGAGGGCGTCTAAACCGCGAGCAGTACTTC. This sequence encodes CSASVGGRLNREQYF.

This clone occurred a few times. The chain uses TRBV3-1 (or the pseudogene TRBV3-2) and TRBJ1-2; D is possibly TRBD1 (5 bases). Trimming removed 2 bases at V and 0 bases at J, with 10 bases between. Germline CDR1 and CDR2: LGHDT and YNNKEL (reference sequence). The CDR3 runs to 15 residues. The CDR3 DNA follows: TGTGCCAGCAGCCAACCGACAGCTGCTAACTATGGCTACACCTTC. Translation gives CASSQPTAANYGYTF.

This clone showed up just once. The chain employs TRBV15 and TRBJ2-1; 10 bases align to TRBD2. This CDR3 has 16 amino acids. Losses at the gene ends were 1 base for V and 6 bases for J; bases not matched to a gene: 6. Per the germline V gene, CDR1 is LNHNV and CDR2 is YYDKDF (reference sequence). The CDR3 nucleotides read TGTGCCACCAGCAGAGGTGCGACTAGCGGGCCCAATGAGCAGTTCTTC. It specifies CATSRGATSGPNEQFF.

This chain connects TRBV5-1 to TRBJ2-2, with D perhaps TRBD2 (6 bases). The CDR3 runs to 14 residues. V was cut by 4 bases and J by 2 bases, with 9 bases left in between. The germline V gene has CDR1 SGHRS and CDR2 YFSETQ. This chain's CDR3 is CASSGGTNTGELFF. CDR3 DNA: TGCGCCAGCAGCGGGGGGACTAACACCGGGGAGCTGTTTTTT. Full variable domain (outside the CDR3, taken from reference TRBV5-1 and TRBJ2-2): KAGVTQTPRYLIKTRGQQVTLSCSPISGHRSVSWYQQTPGQGLQFLFEYFSETQRNKGNFPGRFSGRQFSNSRSEMNVSTLELGDSALYLCASSGGTNTGELFFGEGSRLTVL.

V gene TRBV10-3 combines with J gene TRBJ2-3; the match to TRBD1 covers 7 bases. This CDR3 region has 14 residues. Germline CDR1 is ENHRY and CDR2 is SYGVKD. The ends lost 6 bases at V and 4 bases at J; junction bases unmatched: 7. The CDR3 DNA sequence: TGTGCCATCAGAGACAGGGTGGTCGCAGATACGCAGTATTTT. This translates into CAIRDRVVADTQYF.

The chain is built from TRBV5-4 and TRBJ1-1; D uncertain. Trimming stripped 0 bases from V and 6 bases from J, with 9 bases between. Germline assignment: CDR1 SGHNT and CDR2 YYREEE (reference sequence). There are 13 residues in the CDR3. The CDR3 reads CASSLASTAEAFF. The CDR3 bases are TGTGCCAGCAGCTTGGCCAGTACCGCTGAAGCTTTCTTT.

This chain uses TRBV5-1 with TRBJ2-7, with 11 positions matching TRBD1. The CDR3 totals 14 residues. Losses at the gene ends were 4 bases for V and 6 bases for J; bases not matched to a gene: 6. Germline V lookup: CDR1 SGHRS, CDR2 YFSETQ. The CDR3 protein is CASSIGQGAIEQYF. CDR3 nucleotide sequence: TGCGCCAGCAGCATTGGACAGGGGGCTATCGAGCAGTACTTC.

The chain has TRBV5-1 and TRBJ2-3; 10 bases are shared with TRBD2. V lost 0 bases, J lost 0 bases, and 7 bases stayed unmatched. From germline, CDR1 is SGHRS and CDR2 YFSETQ. This CDR3 has 18 amino acids. The CDR3 DNA reads TGCGCCAGCAGCTTGGATATACTAGCGGGGATAAGCACAGATACGCAGTATTTT. Its protein product is CASSLDILAGISTDTQYF.

V gene TRBV5-4 combines with J gene TRBJ1-2, with TRBD1 matching over 9 bases. The CDR3 contains 16 residues. The V gene's germline CDR1 is SGHNT and CDR2 YYREEE (reference sequence). After removal of 0 bases from V and 2 bases from J, the junction contained 5 bases not matched to a gene. The CDR3 DNA is TGTGCCAGCAGCTTGGCCCCGGACAGGGGAAACTATGGCTACACCTTC. This translates into CASSLAPDRGNYGYTF.

The J gene is TRBJ1-1, the V gene TRBV28; TRBD1 matches at 8 bases. There are 15 residues in the CDR3. The V segment lost 5 bases and the J segment 3 bases; nucleotides outside the gene matches: 8. Germline V CDR1 and CDR2: MDHEN, SYDVKM. The CDR3 DNA reads as TGTGCCAGCAGTGAGAGGACAGGGTTTTACACTGAAGCTTTCTTT. Residues: CASSERTGFYTEAFF.

The chain combines TRBV20-1 with TRBJ1-2, with a possible D match to TRBD1 (6 bases). The CDR3 runs to 12 residues. Trimming cost V 3 bases and J 6 bases, with 11 bases left between them. Germline V gene sequence: CDR1 DFQATT, CDR2 SNEGSKA (reference sequence). The CDR3, as DNA: TGCAGTGCTAGTCAGGGGCTGGATGGCTACACCTTC. Amino acids: CSASQGLDGYTF.

V is TRBV10-3 and J is TRBJ2-7; TRBD1 matches at 9 bases. Germline V gene data show CDR1 as ENHRY and CDR2 as SYGVKD. The CDR3 extends over 14 amino acids. The CDR3 DNA reads TGTACCACAGAACCAGGGACAGGGTCCTACGAGCAGTACTTC. It encodes CTTEPGTGSYEQYF.

The J gene is TRBJ2-3, the V gene TRBV5-1, with 9 bases aligning to TRBD1. Germline CDR1 is SGHRS and CDR2 is YFSETQ. V dropped 4 bases and J dropped 2; count of bases not matched to a gene: 2. CDR3 length: 14 residues. In DNA form, the CDR3 reads TGCGCCAGCAGCCAACAGGGGGCCACAGATACGCAGTATTTT. Translated: CASSQQGATDTQYF.

This clone was seen once. The gene calls are TRBV5-1 and TRBJ1-6, with a tentative D call TRBD1 (5 bases). V dropped 0 bases and J dropped 7 bases, with 17 bases sitting between them. This CDR3 is built from 17 residues. Germline V CDR1 and CDR2: SGHRS, YFSETQ. In DNA, the CDR3 is TGCGCCAGCAGCTTGGGGGCATCGGGGGAGCAAAATTCACCCCTCCACTTT. Its translation: CASSLGASGEQNSPLHF.

This chain joins TRBV9 and TRBJ1-4, with 7 bases lining up with TRBD1. Germline CDR1 is SGDLS and CDR2 is YYNGEE. V was clipped by 4 bases and J by 1 base; unmatched bases: 4. There are 15 residues in the CDR3. CDR3 bases: TGTGCCAGCAGCACTCGACAGGGAACTAATGAAAAACTGTTTTTT. This translates into CASSTRQGTNEKLFF.

The CDR3 is CASSVEGTGGINEKLFF. CDR3 coding DNA: TGTGCCAGCAGCGTAGAGGGGACAGGAGGGATTAATGAAAAACTGTTTTTT. The rearrangement uses TRBV9 and TRBJ1-4; 8 bases align to TRBD1. The CDR3 sequence is 17 residues long. CDR1 is SGDLS, CDR2 YYNGEE, per germline. The ends lost 0 bases at V and 4 bases at J; junction bases unmatched: 8.